This TCR beta chain was recovered during a study of post-analysis software for immune sequencing data. With regard to this clonotype: Its antigen is as yet unknown.

The V and J ends lost 0 bases and 1 base respectively, with 4 bases between them. Germline loops: CDR1 DFQATT, CDR2 SNEGSKA (reference sequence). The CDR3 has 13 residues. General observations from the study: There were a handful of TRBV segments more frequent in patients than controls, and TRBV5-6, TRBV5-1 and TRBV20-1 were among them.

Unique molecular identifiers were present in the TCR beta cDNA libraries. Via MiXCR, TCRdb re-called the PCR reads, giving one row per CDR3 protein. Of a few hundred thousand distinct CDR3 sequences in the sample, less than 45% are singletons; the top ten hold around an eighth. This clonotype originated in a girl aged 5-17 years with multiple sclerosis. The genes are TRBV20-1 and TRBJ2-1; D not resolved. The sample was blood. CDR3 sequence reads: CSARETSYNEQFF. DNA for the CDR3: TGCAGTGCTAGAGAGACATCCTACAATGAGCAGTTCTTC.